Shown below are 15 T cell receptor beta chains from a single sample sequenced in a study of molecular identifiers for immune sequencing clone quantification. Each CDR3 protein gets one entry after TCRdb re-called the PCR reads with MiXCR. The sample shows fewer than 350,000 distinct CDR3 sequences, 20% to 25% of them seen only once. Specimen: naive CD8+ T cells from blood, with Jurkat cell RNA spiked in. As to subset: FACS-sorted CD8+CD4-CCR7+CD45RA+ naive T cells. These receptors were obtained from a human donor in good health. Some libraries in this study had Jurkat cell RNA spiked in.

This clonotype has at least ten counts. This chain connects TRBV7-9 to TRBJ2-7, with D maybe TRBD2 (6 bases). CDR1 SEHNR and CDR2 FQNEAQ come from the germline V gene (reference sequence). This CDR3 has 14 amino acids. V shed 4 bases and J shed 3 bases, with 13 bases lying between them. Here the CDR3 DNA reads TGTGCCAGCAGCTCCTCTAGCGCAGACTACGAGCAGTACTTC. Protein product: CASSSSSADYEQYF.

For this clonotype: A much larger clone sits a single nucleotide away, making a read error possible. The genes are TRBV7-3 and TRBJ2-6; 9 nucleotides match TRBD1. Per the germline V gene, CDR1 is SGHTA and CDR2 is FQGTGA. The CDR3 loop spans 18 amino acids. The CDR3 spells CTSSRGGQGKSGANVLTF. CDR3 in DNA: TGTACCAGCAGCCGTGGGGGACAGGGAAAGTCTGGGGCCAACGTCCTGACTTTC.

About this clonotype itself: This may be a read error, as it is one base from a much larger clone. The chain carries TRBV13 and TRBJ2-7, with a possible D match to TRBD2 (5 bases). Germline CDR1 and CDR2: PRHDT and FYEKMQ (reference sequence). This CDR3 spans 15 amino acids. In DNA, the CDR3 is TGTACCAGCAGCGGCCCGGACCAAGGAATCTACGAGCAGTACTTC. This translates into CTSSGPDQGIYEQYF.

This clonotype was counted at least ten times. V is TRBV6-2 or TRBV6-3 and J is TRBJ1-5, with TRBD1 matching 8 bases. V lost 8 bases to trimming and J lost 5 bases; unmatched junction nucleotides: 8. CDR3 length: 14 amino acids. The germline V gene has CDR1 MNHEY and CDR2 SVGEGT. The CDR3 region has the DNA TGTGCCAGCTCCCGGACAGGGCCATATCAGCCCCAGCATTTT. As protein: CASSRTGPYQPQHF.

As to this clonotype: This may be a read error: a much more frequent sequence differs by one nucleotide. The V gene is TRBV7-9, the J gene TRBJ2-4; no definite D call. The germline V and J ends were trimmed by 5 bases and 9 bases, with 8 bases remaining between them. The germline CDR1 and CDR2 sequences are SEHNR and FQNEAQ (reference sequence). The CDR3 totals 11 residues. In DNA form, the CDR3 reads TGTGCCAGCAGCCCTCGAGGCATTCAGTACTTC. Its protein product is CASSPRGIQYF.

This clonotype was observed once. V is TRBV7-9 and J is TRBJ2-2, with D maybe TRBD2 (5 bases). The germline V and J ends were trimmed by 5 bases and 0 bases, with 10 bases remaining between them. The length of the CDR3 is 15 residues. Germline V gives CDR1 SEHNR, CDR2 FQNEAQ (reference sequence). CDR3 DNA: TGTGCCAGCAGCACCTGGACTTCGAACACCGGGGAGCTGTTTTTT. It yields the protein CASSTWTSNTGELFF.

The V and J genes are TRBV20-1 and TRBJ2-3, with D maybe TRBD2 (5 bases). The CDR3 spans 15 residues. V lost 3 bases and J lost 0, with 13 bases in between. Germline assignment: CDR1 DFQATT and CDR2 SNEGSKA (reference sequence). Here the CDR3 reads CSASVGGSSTDTQYF. CDR3 bases: TGCAGTGCTAGTGTGGGTGGGAGTAGCACAGATACGCAGTATTTT.

Ten or more counts support this clonotype. The V and J genes are TRBV29-1 and TRBJ1-4; 7 nucleotides agree with TRBD1. Per germline, CDR1 SQVTM and CDR2 ANQGSEA. This CDR3 is 12 amino acids long. V lost 3 bases to trimming and J lost 8 bases; unmatched junction nucleotides: 3. This CDR3 is CSVETGREKLFF. DNA for the CDR3: TGCAGCGTTGAGACAGGGCGGGAAAAACTGTTTTTT.

About this clonotype itself: At one end, the junction sequence differs from germline, possibly due to a read error. The CDR3 region has the DNA TGCAGTGCTAGAGATAAAGGGGCAGATATGCAGTATTTT. Its protein is CSARDKGADMQYF. The rearrangement uses TRBV20-1 and TRBJ2-3; perhaps TRBD1 as D (5 bases). This CDR3 has 13 residues. Germline CDR1 DFQATT, CDR2 SNEGSKA (reference sequence).

This clonotype was seen repeatedly, ten times or more. This CDR3 is CSARGDRETGELFF. The CDR3 nucleotides read TGCAGTGCTAGGGGGGACAGGGAGACCGGGGAGCTGTTTTTT. The chain recombines TRBV20-1 with TRBJ2-2; the match to TRBD1 covers 9 bases. Germline V gives CDR1 DFQATT, CDR2 SNEGSKA (reference sequence). The CDR3 sequence is 14 residues long. J lost 5 bases, V lost 3 bases, and 4 bases had no gene match.

This clonotype was seen at least ten times. The chain couples TRBV6-6 to TRBJ1-1; D gene ambiguous. Germline V gene data show CDR1 as MNHNY and CDR2 as SVGAGI (reference sequence). V lost 6 bases, J lost 0 bases, and 14 bases lay in between. The CDR3 extends over 15 amino acids. In DNA, the CDR3 is TGTGCCAGCAGCCACAGTCTCGATATGAACACTGAAGCTTTCTTT. Protein sequence: CASSHSLDMNTEAFF.

Notes on this clonotype: This could be a read error, since a much larger clone is one nucleotide away. The chain is built from TRBV18 and TRBJ2-4; D call uncertain. The CDR3 is made up of 14 amino acids. CDR1 KGHSH and CDR2 LQKENI come from the germline V gene. The CDR3 region is CASSPPLSKNIRYF. CDR3 in DNA: TGTGCCAGCTCACCACCGCTCAGTAAAAACATTCGGTACTTC.

The chain has TRBV14 and TRBJ1-2, with D possibly matching TRBD1 (5 bases). Germline CDR1 SGHDN, CDR2 FVKESK. V was cut by 1 base and J by 5 bases, with 11 bases left in between. The CDR3 extends over 14 amino acids. This CDR3 reads CASSQGQGHYGYTF. CDR3 bases: TGTGCCAGCAGCCAAGGGCAGGGTCATTATGGCTACACCTTC.

This clonotype was counted only a few times. The chain is built from TRBV12-3 or TRBV12-4 and TRBJ1-1; D gene unclear. The CDR3 length is 13 residues. Trimming took 6 bases from V and 3 from J, leaving 11 bases between them. The CDR3 here is CASRESLDTEAFF. CDR3 DNA: TGTGCCAGCAGAGAATCTCTGGACACTGAAGCTTTCTTT.

For this clonotype: A read error may be the cause here, since a much bigger clone is one base away. V gene TRBV30 combines with J gene TRBJ2-7; TRBD1 is a possible D gene (6 bases). The CDR3 covers 13 residues. Trimming took off 2 bases at V and 2 bases at J, with 10 bases between the two ends. CDR1 and CDR2 from the germline V gene are GTSNPN and SVGIG (reference sequence). The CDR3 spells CAWSWQGTYEQYF. The CDR3 region has the DNA TGTGCCTGGAGTTGGCAGGGGACCTACGAGCAGTACTTC.